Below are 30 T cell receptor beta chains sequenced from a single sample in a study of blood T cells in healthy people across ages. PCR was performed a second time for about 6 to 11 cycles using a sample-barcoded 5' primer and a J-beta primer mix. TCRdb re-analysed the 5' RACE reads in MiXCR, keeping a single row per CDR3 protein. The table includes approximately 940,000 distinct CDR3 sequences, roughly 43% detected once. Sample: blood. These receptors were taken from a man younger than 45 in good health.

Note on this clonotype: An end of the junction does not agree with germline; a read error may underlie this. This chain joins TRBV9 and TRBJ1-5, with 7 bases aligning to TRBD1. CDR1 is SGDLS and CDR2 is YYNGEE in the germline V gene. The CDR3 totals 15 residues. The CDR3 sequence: CASGVGGGARQPQHF. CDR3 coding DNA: TGTGCCAGCGGCGTAGGAGGGGGCGCCCGGCAGCCCCAGCATTTT.

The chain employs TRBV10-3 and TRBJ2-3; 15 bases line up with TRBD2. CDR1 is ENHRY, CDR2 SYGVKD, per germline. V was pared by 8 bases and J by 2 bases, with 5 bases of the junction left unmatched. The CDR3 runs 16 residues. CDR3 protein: CAIGTSGGLTTDTQYF. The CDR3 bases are TGTGCCATCGGGACTAGCGGGGGGTTAACCACAGATACGCAGTATTTT.

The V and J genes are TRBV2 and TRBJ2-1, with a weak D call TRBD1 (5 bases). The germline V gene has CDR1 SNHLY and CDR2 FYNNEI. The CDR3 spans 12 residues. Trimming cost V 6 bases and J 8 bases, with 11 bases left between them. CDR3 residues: CASRSTVYEQFF. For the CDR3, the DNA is TGTGCCAGCAGGTCGACAGTCTATGAGCAGTTCTTC.

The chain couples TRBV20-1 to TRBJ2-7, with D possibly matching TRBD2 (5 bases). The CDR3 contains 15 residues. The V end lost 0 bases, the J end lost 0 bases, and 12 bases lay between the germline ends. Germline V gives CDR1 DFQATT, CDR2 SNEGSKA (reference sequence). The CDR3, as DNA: TGCAGTGCTAGAGACTGGACTGAGTCCTCCTACGAGCAGTACTTC. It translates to CSARDWTESSYEQYF.

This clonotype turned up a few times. CDR3 bases: TGTGCCAGCAGCCAGACTTCTACTAGCACAGATACGCAGTATTTT. Translated, it gives CASSQTSTSTDTQYF. V gene TRBV14 combines with J gene TRBJ2-3; D uncertain. The CDR3 runs to 15 residues. CDR1 and CDR2 from the germline V gene are SGHDN and FVKESK. V was shortened by 3 bases and J by 0 bases, with 10 bases between the two germline ends. The whole variable domain, remainder taken from reference TRBV14 and TRBJ2-3, is EAGVTQFPSHSVIEKGQTVTLRCDPISGHDNLYWYRRVMGKEIKFLLHFVKESKQDESGMPNNRFLAERTGGTYSTLKVQPAELEDSGVYFCASSQTSTSTDTQYFGPGTRLTVL.

CDR3 loop: CASSLAGRGLHTF. CDR3 sequence (DNA): TGTGCCAGCAGCTTGGCAGGGAGGGGGCTGCACACCTTC. The V gene is TRBV5-5, the J gene TRBJ1-2; 7 bases line up with TRBD1. V was pared by 0 bases and J by 12 bases, with 8 bases of the junction left unmatched. The CDR3 covers 13 residues. Germline V lookup: CDR1 SGHKS, CDR2 YYEKEE (reference sequence). The variable domain in full, completed from reference TRBV5-5 and TRBJ1-2, reads DAGVTQSPTHLIKTRGQQVTLRCSPISGHKSVSWYQQVLGQGPQFIFQYYEKEERGRGNFPDRFSARQFPNYSSELNVNALLLGDSALYLCASSLAGRGLHTFGSGTRLTVV.

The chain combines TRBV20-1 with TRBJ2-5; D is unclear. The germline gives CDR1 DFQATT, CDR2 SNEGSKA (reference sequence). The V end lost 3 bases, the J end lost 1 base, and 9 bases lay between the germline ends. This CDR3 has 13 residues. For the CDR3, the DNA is TGCAGTGCTAGTAGTCTATTCCAAGAGACCCAGTACTTC. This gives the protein CSASSLFQETQYF.

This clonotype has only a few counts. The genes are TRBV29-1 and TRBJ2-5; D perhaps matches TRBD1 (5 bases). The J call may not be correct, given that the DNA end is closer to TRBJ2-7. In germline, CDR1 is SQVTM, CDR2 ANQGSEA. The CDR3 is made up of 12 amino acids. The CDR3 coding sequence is TGCAGCGCCCTGACAGAAAGGAGCGAGCAGTACTTC. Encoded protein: CSALTERSEQYF.

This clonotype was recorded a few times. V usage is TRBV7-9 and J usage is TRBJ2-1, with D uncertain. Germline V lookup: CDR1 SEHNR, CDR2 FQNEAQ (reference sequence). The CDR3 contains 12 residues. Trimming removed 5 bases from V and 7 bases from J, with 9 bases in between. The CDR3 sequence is CASSHQNNEQFF. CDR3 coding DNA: TGTGCCAGCAGCCATCAGAATAATGAGCAGTTCTTC.

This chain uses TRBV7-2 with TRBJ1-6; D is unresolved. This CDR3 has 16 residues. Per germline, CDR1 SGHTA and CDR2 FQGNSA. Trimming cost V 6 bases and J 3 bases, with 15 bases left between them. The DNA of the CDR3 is TGTGCCAGCAGGCGAACAGCGATCCACTATAATTCACCCCTCCACTTT. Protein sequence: CASRRTAIHYNSPLHF.

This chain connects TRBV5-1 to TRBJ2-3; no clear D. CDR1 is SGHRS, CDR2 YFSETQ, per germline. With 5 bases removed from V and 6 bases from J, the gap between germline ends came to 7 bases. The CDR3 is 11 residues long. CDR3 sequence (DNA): TGCGCCAGCAGGGATTTGGATACGCAGTATTTT. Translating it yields CASRDLDTQYF.

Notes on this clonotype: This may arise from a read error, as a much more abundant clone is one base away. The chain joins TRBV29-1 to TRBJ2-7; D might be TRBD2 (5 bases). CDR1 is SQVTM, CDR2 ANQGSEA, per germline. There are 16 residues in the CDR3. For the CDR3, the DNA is TGCAGCGTTGAAGACCCCCTGGGGTCTAGCTCCTACGAGCGGTACTTC. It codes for CSVEDPLGSSSYERYF.

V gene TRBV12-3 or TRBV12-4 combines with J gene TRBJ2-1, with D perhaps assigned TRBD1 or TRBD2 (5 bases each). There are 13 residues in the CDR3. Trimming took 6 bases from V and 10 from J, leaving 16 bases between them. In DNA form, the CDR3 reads TGTGCCAGCAGAGGGACCCTTTCGTCGGAGCAGTTCTTC. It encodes CASRGTLSSEQFF.

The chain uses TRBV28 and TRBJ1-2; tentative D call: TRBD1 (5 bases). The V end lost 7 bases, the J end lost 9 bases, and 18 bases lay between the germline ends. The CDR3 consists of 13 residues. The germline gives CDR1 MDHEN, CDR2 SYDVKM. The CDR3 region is CASIRGPLGSYTF. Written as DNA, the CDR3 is TGTGCCAGCATAAGGGGACCCTTGGGAAGCTACACCTTC.

The CDR3 nucleotides are TGTGCCACCAGCAGAGTATCCGGAGTCCGTGGCTACACCTTC. This gives the protein CATSRVSGVRGYTF. The rearrangement links TRBV15 to TRBJ1-2; no clear D. The CDR3 spans 14 residues. In germline, CDR1 is LNHNV, CDR2 YYDKDF (reference sequence). Trimming removed 1 base from V and 7 bases from J, with 13 bases in between.

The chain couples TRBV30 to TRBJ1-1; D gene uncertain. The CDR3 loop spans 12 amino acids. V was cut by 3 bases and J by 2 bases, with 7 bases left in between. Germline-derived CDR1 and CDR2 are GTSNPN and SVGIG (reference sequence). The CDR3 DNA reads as TGTGCCTGGAGACTGGGCAACACTGAAGCTTTCTTT. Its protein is CAWRLGNTEAFF.

The CDR3 loop reads CASSLGTEKREQYF. DNA for the CDR3: TGTGCCAGCAGCTTAGGGACAGAGAAGCGCGAGCAGTACTTC. The chain carries TRBV7-2 and TRBJ2-5; D is perhaps TRBD1 (6 bases). The DNA end favors TRBJ2-7, so the J call may be wrong. CDR1 is SGHTA, CDR2 FQGNSA, per germline. The CDR3 length is 14 residues.

CDR3 loop: CASSQEAGETYEQYF. DNA of the CDR3: TGTGCCAGCAGCCAAGAAGCGGGGGAAACCTACGAGCAGTACTTC. The V and J genes are TRBV4-2 and TRBJ2-7, with TRBD2 matching over 8 bases. The ends lost 0 bases at V and 2 bases at J; junction bases unmatched: 3. This CDR3 has 15 amino acids. Germline V gene sequence: CDR1 LGHNA, CDR2 YNFKEQ.

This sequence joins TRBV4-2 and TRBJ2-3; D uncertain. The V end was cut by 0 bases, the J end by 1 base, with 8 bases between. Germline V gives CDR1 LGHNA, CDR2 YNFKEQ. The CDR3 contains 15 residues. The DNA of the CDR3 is TGTGCCAGCAGCCAAGATCGCCCGGGCACAGATACGCAGTATTTT. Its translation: CASSQDRPGTDTQYF.

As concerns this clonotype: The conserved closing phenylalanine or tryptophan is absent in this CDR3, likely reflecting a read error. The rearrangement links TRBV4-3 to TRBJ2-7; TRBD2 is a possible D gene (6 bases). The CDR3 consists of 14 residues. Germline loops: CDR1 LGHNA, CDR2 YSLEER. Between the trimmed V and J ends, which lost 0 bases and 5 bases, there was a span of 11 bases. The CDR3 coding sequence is TGCGCCAGCAGCCAAGAAGGAGGGTACGACGAGCAGTACTGC. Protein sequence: CASSQEGGYDEQYC.

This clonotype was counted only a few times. The CDR3 reads CSARGWGLLLSTDTQYF. CDR3 nucleotide sequence: TGCAGTGCTAGAGGGTGGGGGCTACTACTGAGCACAGATACGCAGTATTTT. V gene TRBV20-1 combines with J gene TRBJ2-3; tentatively, D is TRBD1 (6 bases). Per germline, CDR1 DFQATT and CDR2 SNEGSKA (reference sequence). This CDR3 is 17 amino acids long. The ends were cut back, 1 base at V and 0 bases at J, with 17 bases in the middle.

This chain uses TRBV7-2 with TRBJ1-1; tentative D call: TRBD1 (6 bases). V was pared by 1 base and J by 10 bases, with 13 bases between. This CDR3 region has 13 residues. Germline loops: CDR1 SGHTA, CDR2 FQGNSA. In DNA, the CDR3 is TGTGCCAGCAGCTTAGGTGGGGGGCGGGCAGCTTTCTTT. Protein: CASSLGGGRAAFF.

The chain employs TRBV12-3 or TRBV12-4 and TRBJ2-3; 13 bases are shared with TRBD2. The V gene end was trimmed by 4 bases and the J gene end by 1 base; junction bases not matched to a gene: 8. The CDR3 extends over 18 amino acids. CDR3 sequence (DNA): TGTGCCAGCAGTTCCACTAGCGGGGGGGCCGGGGGCACAGATACGCAGTATTTT. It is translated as CASSSTSGGAGGTDTQYF.

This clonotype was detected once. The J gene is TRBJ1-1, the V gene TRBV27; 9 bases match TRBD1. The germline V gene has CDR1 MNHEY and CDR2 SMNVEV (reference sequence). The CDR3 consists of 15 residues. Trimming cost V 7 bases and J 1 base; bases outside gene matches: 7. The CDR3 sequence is CASKNRGQGNTEAFF. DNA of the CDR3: TGTGCCAGCAAGAATAGGGGACAGGGGAACACTGAAGCTTTCTTT.

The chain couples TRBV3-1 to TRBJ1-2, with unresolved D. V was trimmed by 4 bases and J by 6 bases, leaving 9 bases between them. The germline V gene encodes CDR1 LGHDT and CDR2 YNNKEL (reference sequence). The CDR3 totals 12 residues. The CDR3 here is CASSPGAHGYTF. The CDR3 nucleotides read TGTGCCAGCAGCCCCGGCGCCCATGGCTACACCTTC.

The chain's CDR3 is CATSDLGLAGVTDTQYF. As DNA, the CDR3 is TGTGCCACCAGTGATTTAGGCCTAGCGGGGGTTACAGATACGCAGTATTTT. The chain combines TRBV24-1 with TRBJ2-3; TRBD2 matches at 10 bases. In germline, CDR1 is KGHDR, CDR2 SFDVKD. The length of the CDR3 is 17 residues. V lost 1 base and J lost 3; bases outside the gene matches: 6.

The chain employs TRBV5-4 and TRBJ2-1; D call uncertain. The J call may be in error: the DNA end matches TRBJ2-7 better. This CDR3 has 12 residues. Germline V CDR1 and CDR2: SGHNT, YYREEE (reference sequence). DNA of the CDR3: TGTGCCAGCAGCTCCACCTACAATGAGCAGTACTTC. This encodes CASSSTYNEQYF.

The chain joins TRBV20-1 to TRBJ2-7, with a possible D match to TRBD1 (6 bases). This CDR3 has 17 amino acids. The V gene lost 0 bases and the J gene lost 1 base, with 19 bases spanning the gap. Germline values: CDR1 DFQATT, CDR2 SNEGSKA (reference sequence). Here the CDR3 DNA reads TGCAGTGCTAGAGATGAGACAGGAAGATTATTATCCTACGAGCAGTACTTC. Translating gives CSARDETGRLLSYEQYF.

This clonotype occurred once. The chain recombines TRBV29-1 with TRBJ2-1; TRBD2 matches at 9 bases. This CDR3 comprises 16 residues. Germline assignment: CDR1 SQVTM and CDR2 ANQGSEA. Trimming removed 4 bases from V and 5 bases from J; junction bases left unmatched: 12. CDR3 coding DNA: TGCAGCGTTGGATGGGGTAGGAAGCGGGAGGACAATGAGCAGTTCTTC. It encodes CSVGWGRKREDNEQFF.

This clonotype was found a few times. The CDR3 DNA is TGTGCCAGCAGCCAAGGCAGCGGGGGGCCCACAGATACGCAGTATTTT. This translates into CASSQGSGGPTDTQYF. This chain uses TRBV3-1 with TRBJ2-3; 9 bases align to TRBD2. The germline V gene encodes CDR1 LGHDT and CDR2 YNNKEL (reference sequence). This CDR3 has 16 residues. The ends lost 1 base at V and 2 bases at J; junction bases unmatched: 4.